The sequence of this TCR beta chain was determined in a study of shared clonotypes between healthy human individuals (dated by TCRdb to the early 2020s). For context, the study as a whole: A couple of women and three men aged 18 to 49 years were included in the cohort. For each donor, three plates each were used for CD4 naive and CD4 memory, two plates were used for CD8 naive, and one plate was used for CD8 memory. To estimate repertoire size and how much clonotype sharing occurs between individuals, the study deeply sequenced the blood TCR repertoires of 4 to 6 healthy adults. To increase sequencing depth and limit assay-specific biases, TCR repertoire library preparation and sequencing were carried out by different laboratories using diverse techniques. Each donor's leukapheresis produced roughly between roughly 0.9 and 8.9 billion PBMCs.

V was cut back by 3 bases and J by 4 bases, leaving a gap of 6 bases between them. Inclusive of the bounding cysteine and phenylalanine, the CDR3 is 12 residues long. Only the CDR3 part of the read is kept: 36 bases, read in frame from the first base. CDR1 and CDR2, looked up from the germline V gene, are MNHNS and SASEGT. Healthy HIV-negative adults with no recently reported acute infections or vaccinations were included as donors. Every donor was a Caucasian adult living in Nashville, Tennessee, USA. CD4+ T cells were enriched by magnetic negative selection; naive cells were then positively selected on CD45RA, and the negative fraction formed the memory subset. Blood was collected by leukapheresis, and PBMCs were isolated by Ficoll-Histopaque density gradient centrifugation and then cryopreserved in liquid nitrogen vapor phase. Analytical flow cytometry was used to check the purity and quantity of each magnetically sorted T cell population. Each sorted fraction had its genomic DNA isolated and then quantified by UV absorbance on a Nanodrop 2000c.

Using the deep immunoSEQ assay, multiplex PCR amplified TCR CDR3 regions from genomic DNA. For each cell subset, the extracted genomic DNA was distributed evenly across all wells of several immunoSEQ 96-well plates, and each plate served as one replicate. Each replicate PCR for sorted subsets received around 210 ng genomic DNA, equal to tens of thousands of T cell genomes. The purified libraries were quantified using a Qubit 3.0 fluorometer, sized with a Bioanalyzer 2100, and then quantified again using the KAPA Library Quantification kit. A separate single-read 150-cycle Illumina NextSeq 550 flow cell was used to sequence each immunoSEQ 96-well plate. In the authors' own workflow: Because only junctional sequences without quality scores were contained in the immunoSEQ output, filtering matching that applied to full-length reads could not be performed. Sequences were annotated with PyIR, a Python wrapper for IgBLAST v1.9, and V/J genes and CDR3 were assigned using IMGT germline references. Reads with weak V/J assignments (E-value above 1e-6), missing CDR3, stop codons, out-of-frame junctions, or ambiguous translated residues were removed. V3J clonotypes were defined as sequences sharing the same inferred V gene, J gene, and CDR3 amino acid sequence. Percentage overlap between repertoires was calculated by dividing the number of shared unique clonotypes by the size of the smaller repertoire. Repertoire richness was assessed with RTK rarefaction, the Chao1 estimator, and Recon v2.1 estimates of unobserved clonotypes. Generation probabilities were computed with OLGA for all TCRbeta clonotypes obtained by the gDNA method from several donors. Held by TCRdb, this immuneACCESS table contains in-frame sequences only and omits some clones. Under half of the omission traces to an unresolved V gene where checked; the cause of the rest is unknown. V and J calls and clone size are copied from that table; D and trimming were computed from the DNA. The sample table shows about 510,000 clones, and 95% to 97% are seen once. The top ten clones comprise less than 0.06% of the sample.

The full study reports these points: Only blood was sampled, and tissue TCR repertoires likely differ from those in blood. Pairwise subsampling indicated that sequencing depth was expected to affect the degree of clonotype sharing among donors. Across a handful of donors, approximately 4.9% of naive CD4, roughly 3.5% of naive CD8, under 2.5% of memory CD4, and approximately 0.4% of memory CD8 clonotypes were shared. Compared with non-shared clonotypes, the clonotypes found in all four sorted-subset donors had higher generation probabilities. Incomplete sequencing was indicated by rarefaction of sorted-subset datasets, despite the large sequencing depth. Estimated clonotype richness was generally larger for naive than for memory subsets. Because the study included only a small number of donors, the genetic and exposure-history diversity represented was limited.

A remark on this clone: Its cognate antigen has yet to be identified. The sample holds no much larger clone one base away, and base qualities are not on file.

The sample was naive CD4+ T cells sorted from blood. Per the publication, the cell subset or site label means: CD45RA+ positively selected. In this chain, TRBV6-1 is recombined with TRBJ1-2, with an unclear D gene assignment. This TCR was sampled from a woman aged 25 to 45 in good health. The CDR3 region: CASSEATYGYTF. The DNA sequence reads TGTGCCAGCAGTGAGGCCACCTATGGCTACACCTTC.